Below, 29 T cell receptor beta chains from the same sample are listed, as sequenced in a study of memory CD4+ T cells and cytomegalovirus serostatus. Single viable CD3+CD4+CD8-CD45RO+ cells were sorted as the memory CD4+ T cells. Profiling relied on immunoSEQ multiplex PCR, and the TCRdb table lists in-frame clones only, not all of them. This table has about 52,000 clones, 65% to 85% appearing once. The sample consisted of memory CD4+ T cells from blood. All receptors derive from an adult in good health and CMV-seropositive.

CDR3 amino acids: CASSGETQYF. The CDR3 DNA reads TGCGCCAGCAGCGGGGAGACCCAGTACTTC. The rearrangement links TRBV5-1 to TRBJ2-5; D is undetermined. This CDR3 comprises 10 residues. The germline gives CDR1 SGHRS, CDR2 YFSETQ. Trimming stripped 4 bases from V and 5 bases from J, with 3 bases between.

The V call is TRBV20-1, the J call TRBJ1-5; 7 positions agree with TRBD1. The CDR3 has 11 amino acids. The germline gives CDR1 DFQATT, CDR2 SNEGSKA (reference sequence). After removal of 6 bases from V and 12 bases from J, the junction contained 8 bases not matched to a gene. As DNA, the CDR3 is TGCAGTGCCTCCGGGACAGCCGGCCAGCATTTT. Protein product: CSASGTAGQHF.

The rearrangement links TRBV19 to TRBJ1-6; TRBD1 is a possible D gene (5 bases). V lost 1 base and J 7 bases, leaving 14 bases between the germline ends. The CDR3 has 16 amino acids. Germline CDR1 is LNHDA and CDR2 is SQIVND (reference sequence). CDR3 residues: CASSIGGTGGNSPLHF. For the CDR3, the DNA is TGTGCCAGTAGTATAGGTGGAACAGGCGGGAATTCACCCCTCCACTTT.

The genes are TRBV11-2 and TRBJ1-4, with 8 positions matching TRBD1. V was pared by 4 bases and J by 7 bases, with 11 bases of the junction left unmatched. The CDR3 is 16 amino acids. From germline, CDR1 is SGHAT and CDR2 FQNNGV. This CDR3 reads CASSSRAGGAGEKLFF. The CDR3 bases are TGTGCCAGCAGCTCGAGGGCAGGGGGCGCGGGTGAAAAACTGTTTTTT.

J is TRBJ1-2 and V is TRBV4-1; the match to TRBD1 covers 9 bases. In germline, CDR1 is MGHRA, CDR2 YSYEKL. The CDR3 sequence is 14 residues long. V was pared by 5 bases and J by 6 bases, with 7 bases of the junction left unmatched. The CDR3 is CASSFRQGGDGYTF. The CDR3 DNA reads TGCGCCAGCAGCTTTCGACAGGGGGGAGATGGCTACACCTTC.

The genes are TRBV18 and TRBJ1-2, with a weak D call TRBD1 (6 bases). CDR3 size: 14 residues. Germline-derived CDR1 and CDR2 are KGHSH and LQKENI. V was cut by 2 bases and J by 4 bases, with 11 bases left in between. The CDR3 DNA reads TGTGCCAGCTCACCAGCCAGGGGAGGCTATGGCTACACCTTC. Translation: CASSPARGGYGYTF.

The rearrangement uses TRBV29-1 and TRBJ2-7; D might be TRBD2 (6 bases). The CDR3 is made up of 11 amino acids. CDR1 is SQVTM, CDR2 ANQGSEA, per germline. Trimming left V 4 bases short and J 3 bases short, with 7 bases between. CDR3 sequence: CSVVGGYEQYF. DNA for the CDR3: TGCAGCGTTGTGGGGGGCTACGAGCAGTACTTC.

DNA of the CDR3: TGTGCCAGCAGACGTCCTGGGGGAAACGGGAAACTGTTTTTT. Amino acid sequence: CASRRPGGNGKLFF. The chain joins TRBV27 to TRBJ1-4; a weak D match, TRBD1 (5 bases). CDR1 MNHEY and CDR2 SMNVEV come from the germline V gene (reference sequence). V lost 6 bases, J lost 11 bases, and 19 bases lay in between. This CDR3 spans 14 amino acids.

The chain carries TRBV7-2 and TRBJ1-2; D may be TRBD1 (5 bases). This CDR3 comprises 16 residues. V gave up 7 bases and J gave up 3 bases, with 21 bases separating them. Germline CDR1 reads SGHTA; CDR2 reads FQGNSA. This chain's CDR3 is CASTPRWGSDYYGYTF. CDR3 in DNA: TGTGCCAGCACTCCTCGTTGGGGGTCAGATTACTATGGCTACACCTTC.

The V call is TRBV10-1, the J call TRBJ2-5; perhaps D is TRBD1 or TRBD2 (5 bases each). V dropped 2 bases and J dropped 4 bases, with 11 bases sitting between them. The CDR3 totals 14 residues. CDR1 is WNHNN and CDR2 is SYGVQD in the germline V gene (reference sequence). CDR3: CASSEGGRGETQYF. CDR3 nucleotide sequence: TGCGCCAGCAGTGAGGGGGGTAGGGGAGAGACCCAGTACTTC.

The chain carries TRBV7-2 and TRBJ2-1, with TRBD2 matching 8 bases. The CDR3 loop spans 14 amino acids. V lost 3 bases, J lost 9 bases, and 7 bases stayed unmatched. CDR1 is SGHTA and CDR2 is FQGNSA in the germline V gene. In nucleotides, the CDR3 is TGTGCCAGCAGCTTCTGGCGGGAGGTCGGTGAGCAGTTCTTC. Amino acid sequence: CASSFWREVGEQFF. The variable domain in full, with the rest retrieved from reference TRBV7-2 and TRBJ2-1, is GAGVSQSPSNKVTEKGKDVELRCDPISGHTALYWYRQSLGQGLEFLIYFQGNSAPDKSGLPSDRFSAERTGGSVSTLTIQRTQQEDSAVYLCASSFWREVGEQFFGPGTRLTVL.

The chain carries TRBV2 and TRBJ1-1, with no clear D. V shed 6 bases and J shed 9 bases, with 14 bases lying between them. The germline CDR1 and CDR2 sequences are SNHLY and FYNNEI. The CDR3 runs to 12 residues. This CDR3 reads CASSPDIGQAFF. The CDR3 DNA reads TGTGCCAGCAGCCCCGACATAGGACAAGCTTTCTTT.

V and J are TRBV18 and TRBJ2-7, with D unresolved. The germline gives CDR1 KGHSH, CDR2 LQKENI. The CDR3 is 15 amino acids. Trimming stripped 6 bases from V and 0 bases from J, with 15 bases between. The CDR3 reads CASSKGYLSSYEQYF. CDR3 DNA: TGTGCCAGCTCCAAGGGCTACCTAAGCTCCTACGAGCAGTACTTC. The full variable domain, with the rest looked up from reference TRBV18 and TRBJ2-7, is NAGVMQNPRHLVRRRGQEARLRCSPMKGHSHVYWYRQLPEEGLKFMVYLQKENIIDESGMPKERFSAEFPKEGPSILRIQQVVRGDSAAYFCASSKGYLSSYEQYFGPGTRLTVT.

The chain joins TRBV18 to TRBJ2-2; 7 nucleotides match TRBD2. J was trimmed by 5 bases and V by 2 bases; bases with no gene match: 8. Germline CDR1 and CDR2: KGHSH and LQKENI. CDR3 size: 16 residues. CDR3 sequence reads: CASSPSAAGDTGELFF. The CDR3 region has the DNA TGTGCCAGCTCACCATCGGCGGCGGGGGATACCGGGGAGCTGTTTTTT.

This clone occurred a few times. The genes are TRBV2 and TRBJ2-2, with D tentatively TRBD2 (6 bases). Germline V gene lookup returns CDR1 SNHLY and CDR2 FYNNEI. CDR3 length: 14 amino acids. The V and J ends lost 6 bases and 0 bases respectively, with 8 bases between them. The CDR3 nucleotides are TGTGCCAGCAGGTCGGGGGCGAACACCGGGGAGCTGTTTTTT. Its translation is CASRSGANTGELFF.

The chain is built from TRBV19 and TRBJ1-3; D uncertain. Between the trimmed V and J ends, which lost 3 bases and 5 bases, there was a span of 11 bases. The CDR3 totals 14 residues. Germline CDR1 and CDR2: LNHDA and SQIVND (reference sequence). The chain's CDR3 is CASSMVAGRNTIYF. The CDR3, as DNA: TGTGCCAGTAGTATGGTGGCAGGAAGAAACACCATATATTTT.

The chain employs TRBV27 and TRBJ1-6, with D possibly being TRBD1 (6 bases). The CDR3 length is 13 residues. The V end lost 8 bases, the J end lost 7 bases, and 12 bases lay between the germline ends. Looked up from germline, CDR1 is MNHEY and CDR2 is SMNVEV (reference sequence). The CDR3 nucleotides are TGTGCCAGCGTGGGCAGGGGAAATTCACCCCTCCACTTT. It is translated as CASVGRGNSPLHF.

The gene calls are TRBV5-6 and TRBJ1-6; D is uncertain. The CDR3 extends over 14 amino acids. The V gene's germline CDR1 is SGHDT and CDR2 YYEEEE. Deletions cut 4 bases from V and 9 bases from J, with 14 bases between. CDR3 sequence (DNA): TGTGCCAGCAGCAGGAGGCAAGCGGGTTCACCCCTCCACTTT. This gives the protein CASSRRQAGSPLHF.

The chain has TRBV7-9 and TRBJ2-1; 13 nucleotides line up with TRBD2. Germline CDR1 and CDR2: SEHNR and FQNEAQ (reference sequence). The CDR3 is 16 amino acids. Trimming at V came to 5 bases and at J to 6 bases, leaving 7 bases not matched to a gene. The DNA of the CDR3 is TGTGCCAGCAGCCGAACTAGCGGGAGGGCCGGCAATGAGCAGTTCTTC. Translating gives CASSRTSGRAGNEQFF.

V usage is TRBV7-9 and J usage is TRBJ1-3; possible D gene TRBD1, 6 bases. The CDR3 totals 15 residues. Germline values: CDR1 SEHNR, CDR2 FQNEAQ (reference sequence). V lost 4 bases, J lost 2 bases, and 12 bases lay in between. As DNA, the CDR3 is TGTGCCAGCAGCTCAGTTACAGGGCCTGGAAACACCATATATTTT. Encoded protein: CASSSVTGPGNTIYF.

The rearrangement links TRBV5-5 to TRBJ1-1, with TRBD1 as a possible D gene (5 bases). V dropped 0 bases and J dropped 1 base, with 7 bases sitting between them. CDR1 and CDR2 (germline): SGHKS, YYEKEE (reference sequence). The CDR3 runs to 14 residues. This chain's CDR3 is CASSLEGRNTEAFF. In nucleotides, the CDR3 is TGTGCCAGCAGCTTGGAGGGGAGGAACACTGAAGCTTTCTTT.

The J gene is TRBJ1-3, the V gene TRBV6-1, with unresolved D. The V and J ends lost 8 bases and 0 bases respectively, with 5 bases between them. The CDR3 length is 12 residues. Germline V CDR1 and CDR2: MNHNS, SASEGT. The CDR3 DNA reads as TGTGCCAGCGGATTCTCTGGAAACACCATATATTTT. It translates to CASGFSGNTIYF.

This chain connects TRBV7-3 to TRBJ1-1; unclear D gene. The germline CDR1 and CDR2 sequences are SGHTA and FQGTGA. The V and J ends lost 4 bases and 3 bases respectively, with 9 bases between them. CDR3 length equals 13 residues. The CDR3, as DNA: TGTGCCAGCAGCTGGAGCGCGGACACTGAAGCTTTCTTT. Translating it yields CASSWSADTEAFF.

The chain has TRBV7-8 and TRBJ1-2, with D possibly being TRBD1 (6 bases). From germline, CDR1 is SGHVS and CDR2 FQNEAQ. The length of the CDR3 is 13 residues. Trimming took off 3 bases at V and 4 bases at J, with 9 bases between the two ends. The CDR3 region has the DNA TGTGCCAGCAGCTTTGGAGGGGGCTATGGCTACACCTTC. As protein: CASSFGGGYGYTF.

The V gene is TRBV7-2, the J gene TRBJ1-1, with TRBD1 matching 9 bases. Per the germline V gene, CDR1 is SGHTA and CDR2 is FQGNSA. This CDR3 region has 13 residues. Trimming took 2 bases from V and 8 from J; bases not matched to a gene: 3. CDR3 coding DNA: TGTGCCAGCAGCTTACACAGGGGGCAGGAAGCTTTCTTT. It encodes CASSLHRGQEAFF.

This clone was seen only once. The CDR3 protein is CASSPGAGGGTEAFF. CDR3 nucleotide sequence: TGTGCCAGCTCACCAGGGGCAGGGGGGGGCACTGAAGCTTTCTTT. The chain recombines TRBV18 with TRBJ1-1; 7 bases are shared with TRBD1. Losses at the gene ends were 2 bases for V and 4 bases for J; bases not matched to a gene: 7. From germline, CDR1 is KGHSH and CDR2 LQKENI. The CDR3 is 15 amino acids.

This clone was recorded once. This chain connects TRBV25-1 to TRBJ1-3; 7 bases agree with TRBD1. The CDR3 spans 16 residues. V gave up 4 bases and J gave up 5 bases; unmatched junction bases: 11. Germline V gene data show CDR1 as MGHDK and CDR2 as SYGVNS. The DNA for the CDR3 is TGTGCCAGCAGTGGCACAGCGCGGGACAGCCGAAACACCATATATTTT. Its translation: CASSGTARDSRNTIYF.

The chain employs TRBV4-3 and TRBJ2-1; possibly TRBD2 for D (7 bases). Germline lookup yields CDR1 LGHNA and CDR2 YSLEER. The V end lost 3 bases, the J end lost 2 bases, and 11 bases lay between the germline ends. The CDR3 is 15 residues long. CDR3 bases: TGCGCCAGCAGCCAGGTAGGGGGGGCCTACAATGAGCAGTTCTTC. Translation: CASSQVGGAYNEQFF.

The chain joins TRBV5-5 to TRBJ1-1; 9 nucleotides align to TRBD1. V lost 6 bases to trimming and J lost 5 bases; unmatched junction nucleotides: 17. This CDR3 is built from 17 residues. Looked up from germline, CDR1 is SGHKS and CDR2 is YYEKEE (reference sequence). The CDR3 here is CASNKQQGAQRRTEAFF. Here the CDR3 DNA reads TGTGCCAGCAACAAGCAACAGGGGGCGCAGAGACGTACTGAAGCTTTCTTT.